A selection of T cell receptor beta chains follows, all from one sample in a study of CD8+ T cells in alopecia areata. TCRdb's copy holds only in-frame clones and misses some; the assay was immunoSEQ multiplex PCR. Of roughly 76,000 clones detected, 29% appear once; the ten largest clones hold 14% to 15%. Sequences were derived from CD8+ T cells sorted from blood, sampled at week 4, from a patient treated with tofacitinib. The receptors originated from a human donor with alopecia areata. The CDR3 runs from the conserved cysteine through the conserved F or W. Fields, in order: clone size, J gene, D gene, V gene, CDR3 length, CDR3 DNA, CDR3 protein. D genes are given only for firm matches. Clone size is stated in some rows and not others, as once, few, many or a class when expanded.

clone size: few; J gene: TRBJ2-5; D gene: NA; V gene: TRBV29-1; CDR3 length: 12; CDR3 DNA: TGCAGCGTTGATTTGGGCGAAGAGACCCAGTACTTC; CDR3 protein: CSVDLGEETQYF
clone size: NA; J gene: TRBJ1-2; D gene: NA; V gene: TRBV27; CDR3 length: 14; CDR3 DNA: TGTGCCAGCGGCCCAAGGGGAGACTTTTATGGCTACACCTTC; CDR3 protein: CASGPRGDFYGYTF
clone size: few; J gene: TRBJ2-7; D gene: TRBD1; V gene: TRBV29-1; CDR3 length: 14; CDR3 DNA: TGCAGCGTTGAAGGGACAGGGGCGCGATACGAGCAGTACTTC; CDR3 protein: CSVEGTGARYEQYF
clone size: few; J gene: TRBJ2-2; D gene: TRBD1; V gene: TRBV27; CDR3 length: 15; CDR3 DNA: TGTGCCAGCAGTTTAACGACAGGGCTGGGCGGGGAGCTGTTTTTT; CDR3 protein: CASSLTTGLGGELFF
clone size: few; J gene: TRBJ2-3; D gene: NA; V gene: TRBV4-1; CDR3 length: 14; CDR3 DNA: TGCGCCAGCAGCCAAGAGATCAGCACAGATACGCAGTATTTT; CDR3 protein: CASSQEISTDTQYF
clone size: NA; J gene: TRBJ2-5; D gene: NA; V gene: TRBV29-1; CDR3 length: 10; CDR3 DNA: TGCAGCCATGGGCCAGAGACCCAGTACTTC; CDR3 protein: CSHGPETQYF
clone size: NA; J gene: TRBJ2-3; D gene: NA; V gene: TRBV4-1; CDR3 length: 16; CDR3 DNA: TGCGCCAGCAGCCAAGGAGGCAGAACTCAAACAGATACGCAGTATTTT; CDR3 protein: CASSQGGRTQTDTQYF
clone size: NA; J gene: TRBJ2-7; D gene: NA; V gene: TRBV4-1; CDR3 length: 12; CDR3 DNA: TGCGCCAGCAGCCAAGACGCCAACGAGCAGTACTTC; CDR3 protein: CASSQDANEQYF
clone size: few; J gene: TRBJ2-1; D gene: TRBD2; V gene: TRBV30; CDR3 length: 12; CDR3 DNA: TGTGCCTGGACTAGCGGGGTTGGGGAGCAGTTCTTC; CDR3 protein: CAWTSGVGEQFF
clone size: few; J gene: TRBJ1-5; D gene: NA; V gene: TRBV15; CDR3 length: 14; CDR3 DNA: TGTGCCACCAGGGGAGACGACAGGAATCAGCCCCAGCATTTT; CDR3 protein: CATRGDDRNQPQHF
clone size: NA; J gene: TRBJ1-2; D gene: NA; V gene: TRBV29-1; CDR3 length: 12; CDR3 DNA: TGCAGCGTTGATCGACAGGACTATGGCTACACCTTC; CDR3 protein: CSVDRQDYGYTF
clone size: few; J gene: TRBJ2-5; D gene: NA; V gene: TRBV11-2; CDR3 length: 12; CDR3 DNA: TGTGCCAGCAGCCCCGGTGTGCAGACCCAGTACTTC; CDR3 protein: CASSPGVQTQYF
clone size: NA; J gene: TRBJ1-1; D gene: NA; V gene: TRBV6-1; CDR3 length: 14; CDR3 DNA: TGTGCCAGCAGTGAAGTCTTCCCGAACACTGAAGCTTTCTTT; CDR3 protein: CASSEVFPNTEAFF
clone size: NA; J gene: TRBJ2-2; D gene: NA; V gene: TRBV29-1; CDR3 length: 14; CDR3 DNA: TGCAGCGTTGAAGTGGCTAAGAACACCGGGGAGCTGTTTTTT; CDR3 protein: CSVEVAKNTGELFF
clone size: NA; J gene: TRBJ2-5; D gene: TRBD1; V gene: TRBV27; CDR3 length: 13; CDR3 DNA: TGTGCCAGCAGTTCCGGGACAGTCGGGACCCAGTACTTC; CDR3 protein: CASSSGTVGTQYF
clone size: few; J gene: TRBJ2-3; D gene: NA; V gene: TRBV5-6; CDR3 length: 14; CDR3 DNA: TGTGCCAGCAGCTTGAAAGCGGTCACAGATACGCAGTATTTT; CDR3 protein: CASSLKAVTDTQYF
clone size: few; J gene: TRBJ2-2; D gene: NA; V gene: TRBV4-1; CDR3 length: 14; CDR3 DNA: TGCGCCAGCAGCCAAGAGTCTCGCAGCGGGGAGCTGTTTTTT; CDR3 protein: CASSQESRSGELFF
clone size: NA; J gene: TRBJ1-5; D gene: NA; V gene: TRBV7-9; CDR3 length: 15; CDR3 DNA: TGTGCCAGCAGCTTAGCAGGGGATAGCAATCAGCCCCAGCATTTT; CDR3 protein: CASSLAGDSNQPQHF
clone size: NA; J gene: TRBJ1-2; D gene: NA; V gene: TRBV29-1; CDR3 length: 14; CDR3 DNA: TGCAGCGTTGAAGATCGGTCCCGATCCTATGGCTACACCTTC; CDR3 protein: CSVEDRSRSYGYTF
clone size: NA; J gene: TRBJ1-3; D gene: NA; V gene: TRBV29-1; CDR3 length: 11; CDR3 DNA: TGCAGCGTTCCCAGGGACAACACCATATATTTT; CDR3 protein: CSVPRDNTIYF
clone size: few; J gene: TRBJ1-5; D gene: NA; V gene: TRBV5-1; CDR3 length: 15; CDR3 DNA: TGCGCCAGCAGCCCCATGGACGGAAACAATCAGCCCCAGCATTTT; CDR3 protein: CASSPMDGNNQPQHF
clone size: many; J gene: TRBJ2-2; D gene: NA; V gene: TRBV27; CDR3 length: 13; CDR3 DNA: TGTGCCAGCAGTTTAGGGGACACCGGGGAGCTGTTTTTT; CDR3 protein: CASSLGDTGELFF
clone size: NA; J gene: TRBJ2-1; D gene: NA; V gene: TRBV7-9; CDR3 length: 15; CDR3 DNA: TGTGCCAGCAGCTTCGGGCTAGCCAAGGGATATGAGCAGTTCTTC; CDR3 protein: CASSFGLAKGYEQFF
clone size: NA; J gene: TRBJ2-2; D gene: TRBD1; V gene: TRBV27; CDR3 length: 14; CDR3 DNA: TGTGCCAGCAGTCGGACAGGGGTCACCGGGGAGCTGTTTTTT; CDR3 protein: CASSRTGVTGELFF
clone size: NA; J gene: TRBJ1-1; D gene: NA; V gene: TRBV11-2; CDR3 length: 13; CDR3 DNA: TGTGCCAGCAGCTTTCCCTCCAACGGTGAAGCTTTCTTT; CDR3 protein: CASSFPSNGEAFF
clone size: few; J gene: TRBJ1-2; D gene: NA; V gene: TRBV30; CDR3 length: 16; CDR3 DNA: TGTGCCTGGACTTTTTCCCGGGGACAACCTTCCTATGGCTACACCTTC; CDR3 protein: CAWTFSRGQPSYGYTF
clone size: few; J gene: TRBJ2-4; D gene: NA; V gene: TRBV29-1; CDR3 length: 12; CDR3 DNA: TGCAGCGTTGAAGATTTAGGAAACATTCAGTACTTC; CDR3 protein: CSVEDLGNIQYF
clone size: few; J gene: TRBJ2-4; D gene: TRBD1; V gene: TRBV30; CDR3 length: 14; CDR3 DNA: TGTGCCTGGAGTGCGACAGGGGGCGCGGACATTCAGTACTTC; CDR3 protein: CAWSATGGADIQYF
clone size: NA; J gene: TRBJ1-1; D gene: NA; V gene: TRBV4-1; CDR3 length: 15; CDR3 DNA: TGCGCCAGCAGCCAAGTACCATCGGGGAACACTGAAGCTTTCTTT; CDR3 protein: CASSQVPSGNTEAFF
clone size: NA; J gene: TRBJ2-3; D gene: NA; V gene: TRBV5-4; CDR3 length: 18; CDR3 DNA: TGTGCCAGCAGCTCGATATACAGGGACGCTGGTAGCACAGATACGCAGTATTTT; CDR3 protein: CASSSIYRDAGSTDTQYF
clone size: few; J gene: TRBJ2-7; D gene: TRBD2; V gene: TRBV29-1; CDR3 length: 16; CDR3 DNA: TGCAGCGTTGAGCGGGCGATAGCGGGTTTATCCTACGAGCAGTACTTC; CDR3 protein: CSVERAIAGLSYEQYF
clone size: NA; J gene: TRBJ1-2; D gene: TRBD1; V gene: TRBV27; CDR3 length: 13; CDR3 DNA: TGTGCCACCTGGGAAGGGGGCGGGAATGGCTACACCTTC; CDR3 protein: CATWEGGGNGYTF
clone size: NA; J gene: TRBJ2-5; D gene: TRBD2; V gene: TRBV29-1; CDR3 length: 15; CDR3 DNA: TGCAGCGACGGACTAGCGGGAGAGGGAAAAGAGACCCAGTACTTC; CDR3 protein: CSDGLAGEGKETQYF
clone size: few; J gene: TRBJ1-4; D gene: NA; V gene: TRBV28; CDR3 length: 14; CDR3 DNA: TGTGCCAGCAGTTTAGGCCAGCTTAATGAAAAACTGTTTTTT; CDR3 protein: CASSLGQLNEKLFF
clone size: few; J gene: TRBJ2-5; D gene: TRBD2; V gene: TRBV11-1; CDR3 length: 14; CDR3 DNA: TGTGCCAGCAGCCATTGGGGGGGAGAAGAGACCCAGTACTTC; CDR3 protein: CASSHWGGEETQYF
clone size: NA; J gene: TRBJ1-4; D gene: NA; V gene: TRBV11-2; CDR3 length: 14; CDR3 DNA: TGTGCCAGCAGCCTAGGGACGGACCCTGAAAAACTGTTTTTT; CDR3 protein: CASSLGTDPEKLFF
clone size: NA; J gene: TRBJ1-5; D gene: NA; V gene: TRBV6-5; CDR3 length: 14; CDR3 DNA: TGTGCCAGCAGTCCTGGGGCTACTTATCAGCCCCAGCATTTT; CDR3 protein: CASSPGATYQPQHF
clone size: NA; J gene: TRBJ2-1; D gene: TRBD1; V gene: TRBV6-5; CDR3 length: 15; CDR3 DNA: TGTGCCAGCAGAACCGGGACAGGGGTCCACAATGAGCAGTTCTTC; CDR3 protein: CASRTGTGVHNEQFF
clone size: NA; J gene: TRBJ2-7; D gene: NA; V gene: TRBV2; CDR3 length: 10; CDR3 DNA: TGTGCCAGCAGGGCCCAGGAGCAGTACTTC; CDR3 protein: CASRAQEQYF